One sample yielded the 9 T cell receptor beta chains listed below, sequenced in a study of blood T cell repertoires in COVID-19. Libraries were prepared by immunoSEQ multiplex PCR; TCRdb keeps only in-frame clonotypes and omits some of them. This table has 70,000 to 90,000 clones, about 88% appearing once. Sequenced input: peripheral blood. These receptors all come from a man older than 75 with COVID-19, enrolled during active disease.

The table lists this clone with a count of one. The CDR3: CASSEIELAGGKGQYF. The DNA of the CDR3 is TGTGCCAGCAGTGAAATAGAACTAGCGGGGGGCAAAGGGCAGTACTTC. The chain has TRBV6-1 and TRBJ2-7; TRBD2 agrees at 12 bases. Germline-derived CDR1 and CDR2 are MNHNS and SASEGT. The junction had 11 bases not matched to a gene; V was cut back by 2 bases and J by 9 bases. This CDR3 region has 16 residues.

The CDR3 spells CASSPTGAGANVLTF. CDR3 sequence (DNA): TGCGCCAGCAGCCCGACAGGGGCTGGGGCCAACGTCCTGACTTTC. The rearrangement joins TRBV5-1 to TRBJ2-6; 8 bases align to TRBD1. The CDR3 covers 15 residues. In germline, CDR1 is SGHRS, CDR2 YFSETQ. J was trimmed by 2 bases and V by 4 bases; bases with no gene match: 2.

This chain connects TRBV7-8 to TRBJ1-4, with TRBD1 matching 12 bases. Per germline, CDR1 SGHVS and CDR2 FQNEAQ. Losses at the gene ends were 4 bases for V and 1 base for J; bases not matched to a gene: 7. The CDR3 has 18 amino acids. The CDR3 spells CASSSPGQGAGTNEKLFF. The CDR3 nucleotides read TGTGCCAGCAGCTCTCCGGGACAGGGGGCGGGAACTAATGAAAAACTGTTTTTT. Full variable domain (outside the CDR3, taken from reference TRBV7-8 and TRBJ1-4): GAGVSQSPRYKVAKRGQDVALRCDPISGHVSLFWYQQALGQGPEFLTYFQNEAQLDKSGLPSDRFFAERPEGSVSTLKIQRTQQEDSAVYLCASSSPGQGAGTNEKLFFGSGTQLSVL.

This chain connects TRBV18 to TRBJ1-1; D uncertain. Germline CDR1 reads KGHSH; CDR2 reads LQKENI. Deletions cut 2 bases from V and 7 bases from J, with 14 bases between. The CDR3 consists of 14 residues. CDR3 region: CASSPSRGEVEAFF. The DNA of the CDR3 is TGTGCCAGCTCACCATCCCGGGGTGAGGTTGAAGCTTTCTTT.

The DNA for the CDR3 is TGTGCCAGCAGTCTAAGGGTTGGGGGCGATCATAATTCACCCCTCCACTTT. Its protein product is CASSLRVGGDHNSPLHF. The chain is built from TRBV28 and TRBJ1-6; perhaps TRBD1 as D (6 bases). V was shortened by 5 bases and J by 5 bases, with 19 bases between the two germline ends. CDR3 length equals 17 residues. Germline CDR1 and CDR2: MDHEN and SYDVKM.

The chain combines TRBV18 with TRBJ1-3, with TRBD1 as a possible D gene (6 bases). Trimming removed 3 bases at V and 0 bases at J, with 9 bases between. This CDR3 contains 15 residues. The germline V gene has CDR1 KGHSH and CDR2 LQKENI. In DNA, the CDR3 is TGTGCCAGCTCACCGGACAGTTTCTCTGGAAACACCATATATTTT. Protein: CASSPDSFSGNTIYF.

The V and J genes are TRBV24-1 and TRBJ1-2; 10 bases map to TRBD1. This CDR3 spans 14 amino acids. V lost 4 bases and J lost 6; bases outside the gene matches: 4. CDR1 is KGHDR, CDR2 SFDVKD, per germline. CDR3 amino acids: CATSDPGQGDGYTF. The CDR3 DNA follows: TGTGCCACCAGTGACCCTGGACAGGGGGATGGCTACACCTTC.

This chain links TRBV11-2 with TRBJ2-7, with D tentatively TRBD2 (6 bases). Trimming took off 1 base at V and 1 base at J, with 11 bases between the two ends. Germline-derived CDR1 and CDR2 are SGHAT and FQNNGV. The CDR3 extends over 15 amino acids. CDR3 amino acids: CASSLGGGTSYEQYF. The CDR3 DNA sequence: TGTGCCAGCAGCTTAGGAGGAGGGACTTCCTACGAGCAGTACTTC.

The chain links TRBV6-2 or TRBV6-3 to TRBJ2-7, with D tentatively TRBD1 (5 bases). This CDR3 spans 14 amino acids. Germline-derived CDR1 and CDR2 are MNHEY and SVGEGT. Trimming took off 5 bases at V and 2 bases at J, with 13 bases between the two ends. For the CDR3, the DNA is TGTGCCAGCAGTAGGGGCGACAGCCCCTACGAGCAGTACTTC. Translating gives CASSRGDSPYEQYF.